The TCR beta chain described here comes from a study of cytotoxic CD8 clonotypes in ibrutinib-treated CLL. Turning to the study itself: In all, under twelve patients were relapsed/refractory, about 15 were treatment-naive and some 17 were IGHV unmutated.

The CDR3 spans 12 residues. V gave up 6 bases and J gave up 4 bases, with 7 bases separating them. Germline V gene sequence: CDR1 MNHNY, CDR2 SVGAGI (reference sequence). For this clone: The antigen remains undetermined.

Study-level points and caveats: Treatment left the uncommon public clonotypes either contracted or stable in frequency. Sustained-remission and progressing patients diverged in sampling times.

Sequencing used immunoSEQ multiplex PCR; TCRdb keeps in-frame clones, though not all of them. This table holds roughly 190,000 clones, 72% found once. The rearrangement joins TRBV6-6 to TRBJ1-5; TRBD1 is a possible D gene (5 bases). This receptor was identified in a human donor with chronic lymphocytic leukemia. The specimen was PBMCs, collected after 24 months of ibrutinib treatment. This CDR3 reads CASRQGNQPQHF. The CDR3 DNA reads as TGTGCCAGCAGGCAGGGAAATCAGCCCCAGCATTTT.